The 28 T cell receptor beta chains presented below share a single source sample, sequenced in a study of cytomegalovirus exposure and HLA in healthy donors. TCRdb keeps only in-frame clones here, not all; method: immunoSEQ multiplex PCR. The sample records about 160,000 clones, under 90% being singletons. Sequencing used PBMCs. These receptors all stem from a woman aged 18-29 years in good health and CMV-seropositive.

This chain uses TRBV30 with TRBJ2-1; 8 bases map to TRBD1. With V trimmed by 2 bases and J by 2 bases, 5 bases remained unmatched. The CDR3 extends over 15 amino acids. Germline CDR1 reads GTSNPN; CDR2 reads SVGIG (reference sequence). The CDR3 loop reads CAWSRKGQAYNEQFF. The CDR3 nucleotides are TGTGCCTGGAGTCGGAAGGGACAGGCCTACAATGAGCAGTTCTTC.

The chain joins TRBV20-1 to TRBJ1-2, with D unclear. Germline values: CDR1 DFQATT, CDR2 SNEGSKA (reference sequence). The CDR3 runs to 10 residues. The V and J ends lost 6 bases and 7 bases respectively, with 9 bases between them. Here the CDR3 DNA reads TGCAGTGCGCAACACAGTGGCTACACCTTC. This translates into CSAQHSGYTF.

The V and J genes are TRBV2 and TRBJ2-1; 12 bases line up with TRBD2. The ends lost 5 bases at V and 4 bases at J; junction bases unmatched: 3. This CDR3 is 15 amino acids long. Germline CDR1 SNHLY, CDR2 FYNNEI. In DNA, the CDR3 is TGTGCCAGCAGTCCGACTAGCGGGGGATACAATGAGCAGTTCTTC. It codes for CASSPTSGGYNEQFF.

The chain carries TRBV7-9 and TRBJ2-7; 10 bases align to TRBD1. The CDR3 totals 14 residues. The germline V gene has CDR1 SEHNR and CDR2 FQNEAQ (reference sequence). Trimming took 5 bases from V and 7 from J; bases not matched to a gene: 8. CDR3 sequence reads: CASSLRDRGREQYF. The DNA for the CDR3 is TGTGCCAGCAGCCTCCGGGACAGGGGACGTGAGCAGTACTTC.

This clone was detected only a few times. The chain couples TRBV28 to TRBJ2-2; D unclear. This CDR3 is 15 amino acids long. Trimming took off 5 bases at V and 1 base at J, with 11 bases between the two ends. Germline values: CDR1 MDHEN, CDR2 SYDVKM. Here the CDR3 reads CASSLRLENTGELFF. CDR3 nucleotides: TGTGCCAGCAGTCTACGACTGGAGAACACCGGGGAGCTGTTTTTT. Based on the CDR3 plus reference TRBV28 and TRBJ2-2, the full variable domain is DVKVTQSSRYLVKRTGEKVFLECVQDMDHENMFWYRQDPGLGLRLIYFSYDVKMKEKGDIPEGYSVSREKKERFSLILESASTNQTSMYLCASSLRLENTGELFFGEGSRLTVL.

The chain employs TRBV5-5 and TRBJ2-7; 8 bases are a match to TRBD2. With 1 base clipped from V and 4 bases from J, the junction kept 13 bases outside the gene matches. The CDR3 covers 17 residues. The germline gives CDR1 SGHKS, CDR2 YYEKEE (reference sequence). CDR3 nucleotides: TGTGCCAGCAGCTTGAGGGTAGCGGGATCGGGTGGTTACGAGCAGTACTTC. Protein product: CASSLRVAGSGGYEQYF.

This clone was seen just once. J is TRBJ1-1 and V is TRBV25-1; a weak D match, TRBD1 (6 bases). Per the germline V gene, CDR1 is MGHDK and CDR2 is SYGVNS. V shed 6 bases and J shed 6 bases, with 17 bases lying between them. CDR3 size: 14 residues. The CDR3 DNA is TGTGCCAGCAGCCTAGGGGGGGTCGCGGCTGAAGCTTTCTTT. It specifies CASSLGGVAAEAFF.

In regard to this clone: Sequence at one end of the junction differs from germline and may be a read error. The chain uses TRBV7-7 and TRBJ1-1; D uncertain. Germline CDR1 reads SSHAT; CDR2 reads FNYEAQ (reference sequence). The length of the CDR3 is 14 residues. CDR3 in DNA: TGTGCTAGCAGCCCCTATGCGGGTCACACTGAAGCTTTCTTT. It translates to CASSPYAGHTEAFF.

This chain uses TRBV23-1 with TRBJ1-1; D possibly corresponds to TRBD1 (6 bases). TRBV23-1 is given ORF status, its function remaining uncertain. This CDR3 contains 14 residues. V lost 4 bases to trimming and J lost 5 bases, with 14 bases between them. CDR3 residues: CASSRRGARTEAFF. In nucleotides, the CDR3 is TGCGCCAGCAGTCGTCGGGGGGCAAGAACTGAAGCTTTCTTT.

J is TRBJ2-1 and V is TRBV11-3, with D perhaps TRBD1 (5 bases). V lost 3 bases, J lost 4 bases, and 10 bases lay in between. Germline V CDR1 and CDR2: SGHNT, YENEEA. The CDR3 has 14 residues. CDR3: CASSLGPGYNEQFF. The CDR3 bases are TGTGCCAGCAGCTTGGGGCCAGGTTACAATGAGCAGTTCTTC.

In this sample, this clone turned up once. V usage is TRBV28 and J usage is TRBJ2-1; the match to TRBD2 covers 10 bases. The junction had 0 bases not matched to a gene; V was cut back by 4 bases and J by 0 bases. The CDR3 sequence is 15 residues long. Germline-derived CDR1 and CDR2 are MDHEN and SYDVKM. The CDR3 DNA reads TGTGCCAGCAGTTCTAGCGGGAGCTCCTACAATGAGCAGTTCTTC. Residues: CASSSSGSSYNEQFF.

The V and J genes are TRBV28 and TRBJ2-1, with TRBD2 matching 10 bases. Germline assignment: CDR1 MDHEN and CDR2 SYDVKM. The CDR3 has 16 residues. The junction had 5 bases not matched to a gene; V was cut back by 2 bases and J by 4 bases. The CDR3 DNA reads TGTGCCAGCAGTTTACGACTAGCGGGTCGATACAATGAGCAGTTCTTC. Translated: CASSLRLAGRYNEQFF.

V is TRBV5-1 and J is TRBJ2-1, with 10 positions matching TRBD2. The V gene end was trimmed by 3 bases and the J gene end by 9 bases; junction bases not matched to a gene: 9. CDR1 SGHRS and CDR2 YFSETQ come from the germline V gene. CDR3 length: 15 amino acids. CDR3 region: CASSSGSSGSGEQFF. Written as DNA, the CDR3 is TGCGCCAGCAGCTCCGGGTCTAGCGGGAGTGGTGAGCAGTTCTTC.

The chain is built from TRBV7-2 and TRBJ1-1; TRBD1 matches 8 bases. CDR1 and CDR2 from the germline V gene are SGHTA and FQGNSA. V was pared by 6 bases and J by 5 bases, with 8 bases of the junction left unmatched. The CDR3 is 14 amino acids. Here the CDR3 reads CASRRQGRETEAFF. CDR3 nucleotides: TGTGCCAGCAGACGACAGGGGAGAGAGACTGAAGCTTTCTTT.

The chain has TRBV7-2 and TRBJ2-1, with 7 nucleotides matching TRBD2. The CDR3 loop spans 16 amino acids. Germline V lookup: CDR1 SGHTA, CDR2 FQGNSA. J gave up 7 bases and V 1 base, and 10 bases lay outside the gene matches. CDR3: CASSLGPLVSGNEQFF. CDR3 coding DNA: TGTGCCAGCAGCTTAGGACCCCTGGTTAGCGGGAATGAGCAGTTCTTC.

This clone was counted once. The chain uses TRBV6-5 and TRBJ2-3; 8 bases match TRBD2. Per the germline V gene, CDR1 is MNHEY and CDR2 is SVGAGI. The CDR3 runs 14 residues. The V gene end was trimmed by 6 bases and the J gene end by 3 bases; junction bases not matched to a gene: 5. The CDR3 is CASSVAGWTDTQYF. For the CDR3, the DNA is TGTGCCAGCAGCGTAGCGGGATGGACAGATACGCAGTATTTT.

This rearrangement joins TRBV6-6 to TRBJ1-2; D is unresolved. The CDR3 extends over 13 amino acids. Trimming removed 5 bases at V and 8 bases at J, with 15 bases between. Germline CDR1 reads MNHNY; CDR2 reads SVGAGI (reference sequence). CDR3 sequence reads: CASSPIRGGGYTF. CDR3 in DNA: TGTGCCAGCAGTCCCATTCGGGGTGGGGGCTACACCTTC.

J is TRBJ2-6 and V is TRBV27; TRBD2 might be the D (5 bases). The CDR3 spans 15 residues. V lost 5 bases and J 1 base, leaving 9 bases between the germline ends. Per germline, CDR1 MNHEY and CDR2 SMNVEV (reference sequence). CDR3 DNA sequence: TGTGCCAGCAGTCAATCGGGATCTGGGGCCAACGTCCTGACTTTC. This translates into CASSQSGSGANVLTF.

The chain couples TRBV18 to TRBJ2-3; 7 bases fit TRBD1. Trimming at V came to 3 bases and at J to 2 bases, leaving 8 bases not matched to a gene. Looked up from germline, CDR1 is KGHSH and CDR2 is LQKENI. CDR3 length: 16 residues. CDR3 protein: CASSPSGTALTDTQYF. As DNA, the CDR3 is TGTGCCAGCTCACCCTCCGGGACAGCGCTCACAGATACGCAGTATTTT. The full variable domain, completed using reference TRBV18 and TRBJ2-3, is NAGVMQNPRHLVRRRGQEARLRCSPMKGHSHVYWYRQLPEEGLKFMVYLQKENIIDESGMPKERFSAEFPKEGPSILRIQQVVRGDSAAYFCASSPSGTALTDTQYFGPGTRLTVL.

The chain recombines TRBV9 with TRBJ2-5; TRBD2 aligns across 9 bases. The CDR3 length is 16 residues. The germline CDR1 and CDR2 sequences are SGDLS and YYNGEE. Trimming took 1 base from V and 2 from J; bases not matched to a gene: 6. CDR3 bases: TGTGCCAGCAGCGTATCCGGCGGGAGGGAACAAGAGACCCAGTACTTC. This sequence encodes CASSVSGGREQETQYF.

This clone showed up just a few times. This chain joins TRBV19 and TRBJ2-7; D possibly corresponds to TRBD2 (6 bases). The V and J ends lost 3 bases and 6 bases respectively, with 12 bases between them. CDR1 LNHDA and CDR2 SQIVND come from the germline V gene (reference sequence). The CDR3 has 13 amino acids. CDR3 loop: CASSITGGGEQYF. The DNA for the CDR3 is TGTGCCAGTAGTATTACCGGGGGTGGCGAGCAGTACTTC.

This sequence joins TRBV7-8 and TRBJ1-5, with D maybe TRBD1 (5 bases). Trimming cost V 0 bases and J 4 bases, with 13 bases left between them. The germline V gene encodes CDR1 SGHVS and CDR2 FQNEAQ. There are 16 residues in the CDR3. The CDR3 bases are TGTGCCAGCAGCTTAGCGGGGCAGGGTCCAAATCAGCCCCAGCATTTT. It encodes CASSLAGQGPNQPQHF. The whole variable domain, filled in from reference TRBV7-8 and TRBJ1-5, reads GAGVSQSPRYKVAKRGQDVALRCDPISGHVSLFWYQQALGQGPEFLTYFQNEAQLDKSGLPSDRFFAERPEGSVSTLKIQRTQQEDSAVYLCASSLAGQGPNQPQHFGDGTRLSIL.

The chain links TRBV5-1 to TRBJ2-7; 9 positions agree with TRBD2. The V gene end was trimmed by 4 bases and the J gene end by 3 bases; junction bases not matched to a gene: 5. Germline CDR1 reads SGHRS; CDR2 reads YFSETQ. CDR3 length: 14 residues. CDR3 nucleotides: TGCGCCAGCAGCGTGACTAGCGGAAGCTACGAGCAGTACTTC. Encoded protein: CASSVTSGSYEQYF.

With regard to this clone: The sample holds other DNA sequences that translate to the same CDR3. This CDR3 reads CASSVEGTRGYEQYF. DNA for the CDR3: TGTGCCAGCAGCGTAGAAGGGACAAGAGGTTACGAGCAGTACTTC. This chain uses TRBV9 with TRBJ2-7, with a tentative D call TRBD1 (6 bases). This CDR3 is 15 amino acids long. V was shortened by 0 bases and J by 4 bases, with 14 bases between the two germline ends. Germline lookup yields CDR1 SGDLS and CDR2 YYNGEE.

This sequence joins TRBV4-1 and TRBJ2-1, with TRBD2 matching 10 bases. This CDR3 is 16 amino acids long. Per germline, CDR1 MGHRA and CDR2 YSYEKL. V lost 1 base to trimming and J lost 8 bases; unmatched junction nucleotides: 8. CDR3 residues: CASSQGLSSGSHEQFF. CDR3 nucleotide sequence: TGCGCCAGCAGCCAAGGCTTGTCTAGCGGGAGCCATGAGCAGTTCTTC.

V usage is TRBV19 and J usage is TRBJ1-4; 7 bases are a match to TRBD1. The germline V gene has CDR1 LNHDA and CDR2 SQIVND (reference sequence). The CDR3 covers 12 residues. The J segment lost 7 bases and the V segment lost 6 bases, leaving 2 bases of the junction unmatched. The CDR3 DNA is TGTGCCAGTAGGCAGGGGGGTGAAAAACTGTTTTTT. As protein: CASRQGGEKLFF.

This clone was observed a few times. The V call is TRBV6-4, the J call TRBJ1-2; D is perhaps TRBD1 (5 bases). Looked up from germline, CDR1 is MRHNA and CDR2 is SNTAGT. The CDR3 extends over 13 amino acids. V lost 4 bases to trimming and J lost 4 bases, with 10 bases between them. The CDR3 loop is CASSGTSLYGYTF. The CDR3 coding sequence is TGTGCCAGCAGTGGGACATCCCTCTATGGCTACACCTTC.

A single count supports this clone. CDR3 region: CASSPRQDSYEQYF. CDR3 in DNA: TGTGCCAGCTCACCGAGACAGGACTCCTACGAGCAGTACTTC. The chain recombines TRBV18 with TRBJ2-7; possible D gene TRBD1, 6 bases. The CDR3 loop spans 14 amino acids. Trimming cost V 3 bases and J 0 bases, with 9 bases left between them. Per the germline V gene, CDR1 is KGHSH and CDR2 is LQKENI.